This entry lists 30 T cell receptor beta chains sequenced from one sample in a study of blood T cell repertoires in COVID-19. Clones were read by immunoSEQ multiplex PCR, and TCRdb kept only the in-frame ones, dropping some. The sample has about 430,000 clones; 80% to 90% are singletons. The sequenced sample consisted of peripheral blood. Receptor source: a man between 18 and 35 years old with COVID-19, enrolled during active disease.

This chain links TRBV5-4 with TRBJ2-7, with 8 bases fitting TRBD1. The CDR3 length is 14 residues. Per germline, CDR1 SGHNT and CDR2 YYREEE (reference sequence). The trim removed 6 bases at V and 5 bases at J, leaving 10 bases unmatched. The CDR3 loop is CASKHRDRPHEQYF. The CDR3 DNA reads as TGTGCCAGCAAACACCGGGACAGGCCCCACGAGCAGTACTTC.

This chain connects TRBV10-3 to TRBJ2-7; D perhaps matches TRBD2 (6 bases). The CDR3 extends over 15 amino acids. V was cut by 0 bases and J by 1 base, with 10 bases left in between. Germline V gene lookup returns CDR1 ENHRY and CDR2 SYGVKD. This chain's CDR3 is CAISESSTSSYEQYF. CDR3 sequence (DNA): TGTGCCATCAGTGAGTCTTCGACTAGTTCCTACGAGCAGTACTTC.

This clone was counted once. This chain uses TRBV14 with TRBJ2-2; 10 bases are a match to TRBD2. The CDR3 has 17 amino acids. Per the germline V gene, CDR1 is SGHDN and CDR2 is FVKESK. Losses at the gene ends were 0 bases for V and 6 bases for J; bases not matched to a gene: 7. The CDR3 DNA is TGTGCCAGCAGCCAAGATGAGGTTAGCGGGAGGTCCGGGGAGCTGTTTTTT. Its protein is CASSQDEVSGRSGELFF.

This chain connects TRBV18 to TRBJ1-4; no clear D gene. V lost 1 base and J 5 bases, leaving 8 bases between the germline ends. The CDR3 spans 14 residues. In germline, CDR1 is KGHSH, CDR2 LQKENI. The CDR3 reads CASSPQGSNEKLFF. The CDR3 coding sequence is TGTGCCAGCTCACCACAAGGGAGCAATGAAAAACTGTTTTTT.

This clone came up once. The chain carries TRBV12-5 and TRBJ1-5; D call uncertain. This CDR3 is built from 14 residues. Germline CDR1 and CDR2: LGHNT and FRNRAP. Trimming pared 2 bases from V and 4 bases from J, leaving 9 bases between. CDR3 in DNA: TGTGCTAGTGGTTTGTTCGGCGGGAATCAGCCCCAGCATTTT. Translated, it gives CASGLFGGNQPQHF.

This chain links TRBV5-6 with TRBJ2-7; TRBD2 matches at 14 bases. This CDR3 comprises 14 residues. V shed 3 bases and J 6 bases; nucleotides not matched to a gene: 2. Germline CDR1 reads SGHDT; CDR2 reads YYEEEE. The CDR3 spells CASSYGTSGSEQYF. The DNA for the CDR3 is TGTGCCAGCAGCTACGGGACTAGCGGGAGCGAGCAGTACTTC.

CDR3 nucleotide sequence: TGTGCCAGCAGTGAGGCTAGCGGGGCGAACACCGGGGAGCTGTTTTTT. Translating gives CASSEASGANTGELFF. This rearrangement joins TRBV2 to TRBJ2-2, with 9 bases identical to TRBD2. Trimming at V came to 3 bases and at J to 0 bases, leaving 2 bases not matched to a gene. This CDR3 has 16 amino acids. Germline lookup yields CDR1 SNHLY and CDR2 FYNNEI.

The count of this clone is one. The chain is built from TRBV28 and TRBJ1-2, with 9 bases fitting TRBD1. The CDR3 consists of 15 residues. Germline V gives CDR1 MDHEN, CDR2 SYDVKM. The J segment lost 3 bases and the V segment lost 3 bases, leaving 5 bases of the junction unmatched. The CDR3 coding sequence is TGTGCCAGCAGTTTCCCCCGGACAGGGGACTATGGCTACACCTTC. It yields the protein CASSFPRTGDYGYTF.

This clone is a singleton in its sample. The rearrangement joins TRBV5-4 to TRBJ2-1; D possibly corresponds to TRBD1 (5 bases). The CDR3 has 16 residues. Germline loops: CDR1 SGHNT, CDR2 YYREEE (reference sequence). Trimming stripped 0 bases from V and 0 bases from J, with 10 bases between. The CDR3 sequence: CASSLAAGISYNEQFF. The CDR3 bases are TGTGCCAGCAGCTTGGCCGCAGGGATCTCCTACAATGAGCAGTTCTTC.

The rearrangement links TRBV5-4 to TRBJ2-1; TRBD1 aligns across 7 bases. CDR3 length: 17 amino acids. Trimming removed 2 bases from V and 2 bases from J; junction bases left unmatched: 10. The germline gives CDR1 SGHNT, CDR2 YYREEE (reference sequence). CDR3 in amino acids: CASSFGVDRAAYNEQFF. CDR3 DNA sequence: TGTGCCAGCAGCTTCGGGGTTGACAGGGCTGCCTACAATGAGCAGTTCTTC.

V is TRBV2 and J is TRBJ2-3, with a tentative D call TRBD1 (5 bases). V dropped 5 bases and J dropped 0 bases, with 12 bases sitting between them. This CDR3 spans 15 amino acids. The V gene's germline CDR1 is SNHLY and CDR2 FYNNEI. The CDR3 here is CASSQGASSTDTQYF. In DNA, the CDR3 is TGTGCCAGCAGTCAAGGGGCTTCTAGCACAGATACGCAGTATTTT.

This clone turned up a few times. The V gene is TRBV19, the J gene TRBJ2-1; TRBD2 matches at 7 bases. The CDR3 is made up of 13 amino acids. The V gene's germline CDR1 is LNHDA and CDR2 SQIVND (reference sequence). V lost 3 bases, J lost 5 bases, and 1 base stayed unmatched. The CDR3 here is CASSMGLNNEQFF. The DNA for the CDR3 is TGTGCCAGTAGTATGGGACTAAACAATGAGCAGTTCTTC.

The chain employs TRBV28 and TRBJ2-7; D uncertain. The CDR3 is 13 residues long. V lost 6 bases and J 6 bases, leaving 15 bases between the germline ends. CDR1 and CDR2 (germline): MDHEN, SYDVKM. The CDR3 sequence is CASSLGSSREQYF. The CDR3 nucleotides read TGTGCCAGCAGCCTCGGTTCCTCGCGCGAGCAGTACTTC.

The chain employs TRBV2 and TRBJ2-5, with a tentative D call TRBD2 (5 bases). V lost 6 bases and J lost 9, with 17 bases in between. The CDR3 consists of 13 residues. The germline gives CDR1 SNHLY, CDR2 FYNNEI. Here the CDR3 reads CASRIRTSPPQYF. The CDR3 nucleotides read TGTGCCAGCAGAATTCGGACTTCCCCGCCCCAGTACTTC.

The rearrangement joins TRBV6-4 to TRBJ2-2, with 12 bases that match TRBD2. V shed 6 bases and J 7 bases; nucleotides not matched to a gene: 9. The CDR3 runs to 16 residues. Germline CDR1 and CDR2: MRHNA and SNTAGT. CDR3 coding DNA: TGTGCCAGCAGCCGACTAGCGGGAGACTCGAACGGGGAGCTGTTTTTT. This codes for CASSRLAGDSNGELFF.

The J gene is TRBJ2-3, the V gene TRBV14, with 7 nucleotides matching TRBD1. Germline assignment: CDR1 SGHDN and CDR2 FVKESK. V lost 2 bases, J lost 5 bases, and 4 bases stayed unmatched. The CDR3 has 14 amino acids. The CDR3 nucleotides read TGTGCCAGCAGCCAAAACAGGGGTGGAGATACGCAGTATTTT. Translating gives CASSQNRGGDTQYF. The full variable domain, its missing parts supplied by reference TRBV14 and TRBJ2-3, is EAGVTQFPSHSVIEKGQTVTLRCDPISGHDNLYWYRRVMGKEIKFLLHFVKESKQDESGMPNNRFLAERTGGTYSTLKVQPAELEDSGVYFCASSQNRGGDTQYFGPGTRLTVL.

For the CDR3, the DNA is TGTGCCAGCAGGGAGGGGGCGGATGAAAAACTGTTTTTT. It codes for CASREGADEKLFF. The chain uses TRBV12-3 or TRBV12-4 and TRBJ1-4, with TRBD1 matching 7 bases. The CDR3 loop spans 13 amino acids. The V gene end was trimmed by 6 bases and the J gene end by 6 bases; junction bases not matched to a gene: 4.

In this sample, this clone turned up many times. This chain links TRBV5-1 with TRBJ1-1; 7 bases fit TRBD1. V shed 6 bases, J shed 7 bases, and the junction held 12 bases outside the gene matches. The CDR3 totals 14 residues. Per the germline V gene, CDR1 is SGHRS and CDR2 is YFSETQ. CDR3 in amino acids: CASKLWQGGFEAFF. CDR3 DNA sequence: TGCGCCAGCAAACTATGGCAGGGGGGCTTTGAAGCTTTCTTT. Looking up the rest from reference TRBV5-1 and TRBJ1-1 gives the full variable domain: KAGVTQTPRYLIKTRGQQVTLSCSPISGHRSVSWYQQTPGQGLQFLFEYFSETQRNKGNFPGRFSGRQFSNSRSEMNVSTLELGDSALYLCASKLWQGGFEAFFGQGTRLTVV.

The chain links TRBV19 to TRBJ2-7; 9 bases are a match to TRBD1. V trimming: 6 bases; J trimming: 4 bases; junction bases outside the gene matches: 4. Per germline, CDR1 LNHDA and CDR2 SQIVND (reference sequence). This CDR3 has 13 amino acids. For the CDR3, the DNA is TGTGCCAGTAGCAGGGACAGGGCATACGAGCAGTACTTC. The encoded protein is CASSRDRAYEQYF.

The rearrangement links TRBV7-8 to TRBJ2-1; TRBD1 matches at 9 bases. The junction had 6 bases not matched to a gene; V was cut back by 1 base and J by 5 bases. This CDR3 has 16 amino acids. The V gene's germline CDR1 is SGHVS and CDR2 FQNEAQ. The CDR3 DNA follows: TGTGCCAGCAGCTTAGATGGGGGACAGGGCCACAATGAGCAGTTCTTC. Encoded protein: CASSLDGGQGHNEQFF. Based on the CDR3 plus reference TRBV7-8 and TRBJ2-1, the full variable domain is GAGVSQSPRYKVAKRGQDVALRCDPISGHVSLFWYQQALGQGPEFLTYFQNEAQLDKSGLPSDRFFAERPEGSVSTLKIQRTQQEDSAVYLCASSLDGGQGHNEQFFGPGTRLTVL.

The genes are TRBV30 and TRBJ1-6, with 10 bases aligning to TRBD1. Germline values: CDR1 GTSNPN, CDR2 SVGIG (reference sequence). The V segment lost 3 bases and the J segment 9 bases; nucleotides outside the gene matches: 8. The CDR3 contains 15 residues. CDR3 in amino acids: CAWSATGGIGSPLHF. CDR3 nucleotide sequence: TGTGCCTGGAGCGCGACAGGGGGCATTGGTTCACCCCTCCACTTT.

The V and J genes are TRBV9 and TRBJ2-1, with D tentatively TRBD2 (6 bases). The CDR3 sequence is 13 residues long. From germline, CDR1 is SGDLS and CDR2 YYNGEE. V dropped 5 bases and J dropped 8 bases, with 14 bases sitting between them. For the CDR3, the DNA is TGTGCCAGCAGGGATAGCGGAAGGGATGAGCAGTTCTTC. Translating it yields CASRDSGRDEQFF.

This chain uses TRBV6-1 with TRBJ1-4, with 10 bases matching TRBD1. V dropped 1 base and J dropped 7; count of bases not matched to a gene: 3. The CDR3 runs to 15 residues. The germline V gene encodes CDR1 MNHNS and CDR2 SASEGT. The CDR3 region has the DNA TGTGCCAGCAGTGAAGGAGGGACAGGGGTTGAAAAACTGTTTTTT. Translated, it gives CASSEGGTGVEKLFF.

The gene calls are TRBV3-1 (or the pseudogene TRBV3-2) and TRBJ2-4, with 7 bases aligning to TRBD1. The V and J ends lost 4 bases and 10 bases, in that order; junction bases with no gene match: 7. CDR3 size: 13 residues. Germline assignment: CDR1 LGHDT and CDR2 YNNKEL (reference sequence). CDR3 DNA: TGTGCCAGCAGCCCTACCGGGACAGCGATTCAGTACTTC. It translates to CASSPTGTAIQYF.

The rearrangement links TRBV27 to TRBJ2-1, with 7 nucleotides matching TRBD2. Germline assignment: CDR1 MNHEY and CDR2 SMNVEV (reference sequence). J lost 6 bases, V lost 7 bases, and 9 bases had no gene match. This CDR3 comprises 14 residues. Written as DNA, the CDR3 is TGTGCCAGCACCTGGGGGGGACCTTCCAATGAGCAGTTCTTC. It translates to CASTWGGPSNEQFF.

V and J are TRBV7-8 and TRBJ1-4, with TRBD1 identical over 9 bases. Germline CDR1 is SGHVS and CDR2 is FQNEAQ. J lost 8 bases, V lost 5 bases, and 9 bases had no gene match. CDR3 length equals 15 residues. The CDR3 DNA follows: TGTGCCAGCAGCCCGGACAGGGGTTGGAACGAAAAACTGTTTTTT. Translated, it gives CASSPDRGWNEKLFF. The whole variable domain, remainder taken from reference TRBV7-8 and TRBJ1-4, is GAGVSQSPRYKVAKRGQDVALRCDPISGHVSLFWYQQALGQGPEFLTYFQNEAQLDKSGLPSDRFFAERPEGSVSTLKIQRTQQEDSAVYLCASSPDRGWNEKLFFGSGTQLSVL.

This chain links TRBV24-1 with TRBJ2-7, with 9 bases aligning to TRBD1. The V gene's germline CDR1 is KGHDR and CDR2 SFDVKD. J lost 7 bases, V lost 3 bases, and 9 bases had no gene match. The CDR3 runs to 15 residues. The CDR3 reads CATSDLDRGMGEQYF. The CDR3, as DNA: TGTGCCACCAGTGATCTCGACAGGGGGATGGGGGAGCAGTACTTC.

This chain links TRBV24-1 with TRBJ2-3; 13 bases are a match to TRBD2. V was clipped by 3 bases and J by 5 bases; unmatched bases: 7. Germline loops: CDR1 KGHDR, CDR2 SFDVKD. There are 17 residues in the CDR3. The CDR3: CATSDGGLAGVLDTQYF. DNA of the CDR3: TGTGCCACCAGTGATGGCGGACTAGCGGGAGTGTTAGATACGCAGTATTTT.

This clone was observed once. The chain employs TRBV5-5 and TRBJ2-1; 8 nucleotides agree with TRBD2. The ends lost 7 bases at V and 7 bases at J; junction bases unmatched: 13. The CDR3 runs 15 residues. Germline-derived CDR1 and CDR2 are SGHKS and YYEKEE (reference sequence). The CDR3 sequence: CASQTSPGGWNEQFF. CDR3 nucleotides: TGTGCCAGCCAAACCTCACCGGGAGGGTGGAATGAGCAGTTCTTC.

The chain is built from TRBV19 and TRBJ1-2; 7 bases match TRBD1. In germline, CDR1 is LNHDA, CDR2 SQIVND (reference sequence). The CDR3 consists of 13 residues. The junction had 7 bases not matched to a gene; V was cut back by 4 bases and J by 8 bases. The CDR3 protein is CASSKVGGGGYTF. The CDR3 nucleotides read TGTGCCAGTAGTAAGGTAGGGGGCGGAGGCTACACCTTC. Looking up the rest from reference TRBV19 and TRBJ1-2 gives the full variable domain: DGGITQSPKYLFRKEGQNVTLSCEQNLNHDAMYWYRQDPGQGLRLIYYSQIVNDFQKGDIAEGYSVSREKKESFPLTVTSAQKNPTAFYLCASSKVGGGGYTFGSGTRLTVV.